The 17 T cell receptor beta chains presented below share a single source sample, sequenced in a study of blood T cell repertoires in COVID-19. This table comes from immunoSEQ multiplex PCR, and its TCRdb copy is limited to in-frame clones, with some not included. The sample yields about 670,000 clones, 85% to 90% seen once. The sample taken for sequencing was peripheral blood. These receptors were obtained from a woman between 18 and 29 years old with acute or convalescent COVID-19.

The genes are TRBV24-1 and TRBJ2-7; 7 nucleotides align to TRBD1. The CDR3 totals 15 residues. Per the germline V gene, CDR1 is KGHDR and CDR2 is SFDVKD. V lost 3 bases to trimming and J lost 6 bases; unmatched junction nucleotides: 10. The CDR3 loop is CATSDGRQGHLEQYF. The CDR3 nucleotides read TGTGCCACCAGTGATGGACGACAGGGACACCTCGAGCAGTACTTC.

For the CDR3, the DNA is TGCGCCAGCAGCCCCTGGACACGTTCTAACTATGGCTACACCTTC. This encodes CASSPWTRSNYGYTF. J is TRBJ1-2 and V is TRBV5-1; D is possibly TRBD1 (5 bases). CDR3 length: 15 residues. V shed 4 bases and J shed 0 bases, with 13 bases lying between them. Germline lookup yields CDR1 SGHRS and CDR2 YFSETQ.

The V gene is TRBV25-1, the J gene TRBJ2-1, with TRBD1 matching 7 bases. V trimming: 5 bases; J trimming: 6 bases; junction bases outside the gene matches: 16. CDR3 size: 17 residues. CDR1 MGHDK and CDR2 SYGVNS come from the germline V gene. DNA of the CDR3: TGTGCCAGCAGTACCCCGGGACAGTCGATAAGACTCAATGAGCAGTTCTTC. This encodes CASSTPGQSIRLNEQFF. The whole variable domain, filled in from reference TRBV25-1 and TRBJ2-1, reads EADIYQTPRYLVIGTGKKITLECSQTMGHDKMYWYQQDPGMELHLIHYSYGVNSTEKGDLSSESTVSRIRTEHFPLTLESARPSHTSQYLCASSTPGQSIRLNEQFFGPGTRLTVL.

The chain links TRBV14 to TRBJ1-2; 9 bases map to TRBD1. V lost 0 bases, J lost 5 bases, and 4 bases stayed unmatched. The CDR3 is made up of 15 amino acids. Per germline, CDR1 SGHDN and CDR2 FVKESK. The CDR3 reads CASSQDLGQGYGYTF. In DNA form, the CDR3 reads TGTGCCAGCAGCCAAGATTTGGGACAGGGTTATGGCTACACCTTC.

The V gene is TRBV7-9, the J gene TRBJ1-4, with 7 bases identical to TRBD1. The trim removed 5 bases at V and 6 bases at J, leaving 6 bases unmatched. The germline gives CDR1 SEHNR, CDR2 FQNEAQ (reference sequence). This CDR3 has 14 residues. CDR3: CASSPGQIDEKLFF. DNA for the CDR3: TGTGCCAGCAGCCCGGGACAGATTGATGAAAAACTGTTTTTT.

The chain has TRBV4-1 and TRBJ1-1; 7 bases map to TRBD1. Per the germline V gene, CDR1 is MGHRA and CDR2 is YSYEKL. V lost 3 bases, J lost 7 bases, and 11 bases stayed unmatched. There are 15 residues in the CDR3. CDR3 protein: CASSQLTGAANEAFF. Written as DNA, the CDR3 is TGCGCCAGCAGCCAGCTAACAGGGGCCGCTAATGAAGCTTTCTTT.

The J gene is TRBJ2-7, the V gene TRBV3-1 (or the pseudogene TRBV3-2); D is perhaps TRBD1 (5 bases). The germline gives CDR1 LGHDT, CDR2 YNNKEL (reference sequence). The CDR3 spans 16 residues. V was trimmed by 6 bases and J by 6 bases, leaving 24 bases between them. The CDR3 sequence is CASSPVAGPARGEQYF. The CDR3 DNA reads TGTGCCAGCAGTCCCGTGGCAGGGCCCGCCCGAGGCGAGCAGTACTTC.

V and J are TRBV2 and TRBJ2-7, with 8 positions matching TRBD2. Trimming cost V 5 bases and J 2 bases; bases outside gene matches: 8. The CDR3 covers 15 residues. CDR1 and CDR2 from the germline V gene are SNHLY and FYNNEI. This CDR3 reads CASSRIAGSTYEQYF. CDR3 DNA: TGTGCCAGCAGTCGTATAGCGGGGTCTACCTACGAGCAGTACTTC. Drawing the rest from reference TRBV2 and TRBJ2-7, the complete variable domain is EPEVTQTPSHQVTQMGQEVILRCVPISNHLYFYWYRQILGQKVEFLVSFYNNEISEKSEIFDDQFSVERPDGSNFTLKIRSTKLEDSAMYFCASSRIAGSTYEQYFGPGTRLTVT.

This clone came up a few times. This chain uses TRBV5-8 with TRBJ1-2; possible D gene TRBD1, 6 bases. CDR1 is SGHTS and CDR2 is YDEGEE in the germline V gene. Trimming stripped 4 bases from V and 10 bases from J, with 17 bases between. This CDR3 comprises 13 residues. This CDR3 reads CASSPDSVINYTF. The CDR3 DNA reads as TGTGCCAGCAGCCCGGACAGCGTTATAAACTACACCTTC. Based on the CDR3 plus reference TRBV5-8 and TRBJ1-2, the full variable domain is EAGVTQSPTHLIKTRGQQATLRCSPISGHTSVYWYQQALGLGLQFLLWYDEGEERNRGNFPPRFSGRQFPNYSSELNVNALELEDSALYLCASSPDSVINYTFGSGTRLTVV.

This clone was counted once. The gene calls are TRBV5-1 and TRBJ1-1, with D possibly being TRBD1 (6 bases). The CDR3 is 17 amino acids. Germline CDR1 reads SGHRS; CDR2 reads YFSETQ. V was pared by 3 bases and J by 10 bases, with 28 bases between. The DNA for the CDR3 is TGCGCCAGCAGCTCGATAGGTCTGGCAGGGGCTAGCCGGGGAGCTTTCTTT. As protein: CASSSIGLAGASRGAFF.

This chain uses TRBV7-9 with TRBJ2-7, with 11 bases lining up with TRBD1. The CDR3 consists of 18 residues. The germline CDR1 and CDR2 sequences are SEHNR and FQNEAQ (reference sequence). J lost 3 bases, V lost 5 bases, and 15 bases had no gene match. CDR3 in DNA: TGTGCCAGCAGCCCGTCCCGGGACAGGGGGGCCCTTTTCTACGAGCAGTACTTC. Translated, it gives CASSPSRDRGALFYEQYF.

The genes are TRBV30 and TRBJ1-4, with D possibly being TRBD1 (6 bases). V lost 2 bases, J lost 6 bases, and 16 bases lay in between. The CDR3 extends over 15 amino acids. Germline lookup yields CDR1 GTSNPN and CDR2 SVGIG (reference sequence). CDR3 DNA sequence: TGTGCCTGGAGTTCGGGGACATGGAGAGATGAAAAACTGTTTTTT. Translation gives CAWSSGTWRDEKLFF.

The chain employs TRBV2 and TRBJ1-4; 10 bases line up with TRBD1. CDR3 length: 14 amino acids. V trimming: 8 bases; J trimming: 6 bases; junction bases outside the gene matches: 6. CDR1 SNHLY and CDR2 FYNNEI come from the germline V gene. DNA of the CDR3: TGTGCCAGCGACAGGACAGGGGGGGATGAAAAACTGTTTTTT. Translation: CASDRTGGDEKLFF. Complete variable domain (other parts from reference TRBV2 and TRBJ1-4): EPEVTQTPSHQVTQMGQEVILRCVPISNHLYFYWYRQILGQKVEFLVSFYNNEISEKSEIFDDQFSVERPDGSNFTLKIRSTKLEDSAMYFCASDRTGGDEKLFFGSGTQLSVL.

The chain recombines TRBV7-9 with TRBJ2-1; D not resolved. Trimming pared 1 base from V and 7 bases from J, leaving 11 bases between. This CDR3 has 14 amino acids. Germline loops: CDR1 SEHNR, CDR2 FQNEAQ (reference sequence). CDR3 nucleotide sequence: TGTGCCAGCAGCTTAGTAGCCATTTCTAATGAGCAGTTCTTC. It is translated as CASSLVAISNEQFF.

The chain recombines TRBV5-8 with TRBJ1-5; 9 positions match TRBD1. CDR1 and CDR2 from the germline V gene are SGHTS and YDEGEE. After removal of 4 bases from V and 5 bases from J, the junction contained 7 bases not matched to a gene. CDR3 length equals 15 residues. The CDR3 reads CASSQGQGRYQPQHF. The CDR3 bases are TGTGCCAGCAGCCAGGGACAGGGAAGGTATCAGCCCCAGCATTTT.

This clone was counted once. The V call is TRBV5-1, the J call TRBJ1-3, with a tentative D call TRBD1 (5 bases). The length of the CDR3 is 17 residues. Germline values: CDR1 SGHRS, CDR2 YFSETQ. Trimming took off 4 bases at V and 0 bases at J, with 17 bases between the two ends. Here the CDR3 reads CASSPGGGSFSGNTIYF. The CDR3 bases are TGCGCCAGCAGCCCCGGGGGGGGGTCTTTCTCTGGAAACACCATATATTTT.

The rearrangement joins TRBV5-6 to TRBJ2-7; tentatively, D is TRBD1 (6 bases). The germline CDR1 and CDR2 sequences are SGHDT and YYEEEE. V shed 2 bases and J shed 2 bases, with 11 bases lying between them. This CDR3 has 14 amino acids. CDR3 amino acids: CASSFFDRPYEQYF. As DNA, the CDR3 is TGTGCCAGCAGCTTCTTCGACAGGCCCTACGAGCAGTACTTC.